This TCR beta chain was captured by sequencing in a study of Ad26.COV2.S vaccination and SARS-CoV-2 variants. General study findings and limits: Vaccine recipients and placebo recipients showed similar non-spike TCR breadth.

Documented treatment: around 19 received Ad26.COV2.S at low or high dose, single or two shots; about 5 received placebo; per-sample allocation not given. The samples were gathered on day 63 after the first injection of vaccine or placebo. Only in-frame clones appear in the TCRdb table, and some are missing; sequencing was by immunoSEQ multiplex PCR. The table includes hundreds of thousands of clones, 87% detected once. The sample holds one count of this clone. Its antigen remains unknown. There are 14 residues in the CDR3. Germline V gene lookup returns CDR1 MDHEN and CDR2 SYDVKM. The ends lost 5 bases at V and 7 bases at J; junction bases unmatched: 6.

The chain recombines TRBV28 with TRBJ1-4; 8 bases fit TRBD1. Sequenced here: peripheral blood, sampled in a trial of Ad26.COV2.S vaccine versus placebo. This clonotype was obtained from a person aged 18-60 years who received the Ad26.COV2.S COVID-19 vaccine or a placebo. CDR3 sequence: CASSLRTGLEKLFF. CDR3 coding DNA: TGTGCCAGCAGTCTCCGGACAGGGCTTGAAAAACTGTTTTTT.